A single sample is the source of the 5 T cell receptor beta chains below, sequenced in a study of blood T cell repertoires in COVID-19. Generated by immunoSEQ multiplex PCR, the TCRdb table keeps only in-frame clones and is missing some. There are 85,000 to 130,000 clones in the sample; 75% to 95% occur only once, and 6% lies in the top ten. Sequences were obtained from peripheral blood. Receptor source: a human donor in a cohort sampled during active COVID-19.

In this sample, this clone turned up a few times. V usage is TRBV12-5 and J usage is TRBJ1-5; the match to TRBD1 covers 11 bases. V trimming: 4 bases; J trimming: 4 bases; junction bases outside the gene matches: 6. Germline CDR1 reads LGHNT; CDR2 reads FRNRAP. This CDR3 region has 16 residues. The CDR3 here is CASGYTGTGGNQPQHF. The CDR3 DNA sequence: TGTGCTAGTGGTTATACCGGGACAGGGGGTAATCAGCCCCAGCATTTT.

This clone turned up a few times. The chain couples TRBV6-4 to TRBJ2-2; 9 nucleotides agree with TRBD2. J gave up 5 bases and V 5 bases, and 0 bases lay outside the gene matches. The CDR3 runs 13 residues. The V gene's germline CDR1 is MRHNA and CDR2 SNTAGT. The CDR3 DNA reads TGTGCCAGCAGTACTAGCGGGACCGGGGAGCTGTTTTTT. Translated: CASSTSGTGELFF.

The chain carries TRBV2 and TRBJ2-7; the match to TRBD2 covers 9 bases. Germline V gene lookup returns CDR1 SNHLY and CDR2 FYNNEI. Germline trimming cut 4 bases from V and 6 bases from J; bases unmatched to any gene: 7. The CDR3 contains 14 residues. The CDR3 loop reads CASSGLAGASEQYF. In DNA form, the CDR3 reads TGTGCCAGCAGTGGGTTAGCGGGAGCTTCCGAGCAGTACTTC.

This chain connects TRBV11-3 to TRBJ2-3; 8 bases fit TRBD1. The CDR3 sequence is 16 residues long. Germline values: CDR1 SGHNT, CDR2 YENEEA. V shed 4 bases, J shed 5 bases, and the junction held 11 bases outside the gene matches. DNA for the CDR3: TGTGCCAGCAGCTCCGGCCAGGGGGCAAAAATAGATACGCAGTATTTT. It yields the protein CASSSGQGAKIDTQYF.

V gene TRBV28 combines with J gene TRBJ1-4; TRBD1 matches at 7 bases. Germline V gene lookup returns CDR1 MDHEN and CDR2 SYDVKM. The CDR3 covers 14 residues. Losses at the gene ends were 3 bases for V and 6 bases for J; bases not matched to a gene: 4. For the CDR3, the DNA is TGTGCCAGCAGTTTCCCCGACAGGGATGAAAAACTGTTTTTT. This sequence encodes CASSFPDRDEKLFF. The full variable domain, in which reference TRBV28 and TRBJ1-4 provide the parts outside the CDR3, is DVKVTQSSRYLVKRTGEKVFLECVQDMDHENMFWYRQDPGLGLRLIYFSYDVKMKEKGDIPEGYSVSREKKERFSLILESASTNQTSMYLCASSFPDRDEKLFFGSGTQLSVL.